This T cell receptor (beta chain) was profiled in a study of radiation and T cells in renal cell carcinoma. Whole-study results and caveats: From baseline, blood top tumor clonotypes peaked at 2 weeks post-radiation.

J lost 5 bases, V lost 2 bases, and 7 bases had no gene match. The length of the CDR3 is 15 residues. In regard to this clone: Its antigen remains unknown.

As to time point: blood 4 weeks post-SBRT, at nephrectomy. The treatment is: 15 Gy SBRT to primary tumor, nephrectomy 4 weeks later. Nephrectomy followed 15 Gy stereotactic body radiation by 4 weeks. Sequenced by immunoSEQ multiplex PCR; TCRdb stores in-frame clones only, minus some. The table lists fewer than 200,000 clones, about 87% of them singletons. The sequencing here drew on blood, taken from a patient whose treatment included radiotherapy and nephrectomy. The genes are TRBV5-3 and TRBJ2-1; the match to TRBD2 covers 7 bases. TRBV5-3 falls under the ORF class, with uncertain function. The receptor was isolated from a woman between 50 and 59 years old with renal cell carcinoma. The CDR3 spells CARSLRLARDNEQFF. CDR3 coding DNA: TGTGCCAGAAGCTTAAGACTAGCCCGAGACAATGAGCAGTTCTTC.